This TCR beta chain was found in a study of blood T cell repertoires in COVID-19. Trimming cost V 2 bases and J 8 bases, with 13 bases left between them. CDR1 and CDR2 from the germline V gene are SGHNT and YYREEE (reference sequence). The CDR3 runs to 13 residues. Some clones are missing from TCRdb's copy, which holds only in-frame ones; the method was immunoSEQ multiplex PCR. The sample yields approximately 200,000 clones, 80% to 90% seen once. The receptor was derived from a woman aged 25 to 45 who had been exposed to COVID-19. This chain connects TRBV5-4 to TRBJ1-1, with TRBD1 as a possible D gene (5 bases). Sequenced material: PBMCs or T cells enriched from blood (not recorded which). CDR3 DNA: TGTGCCAGCAGCTTAACAGGTCAGGAAGAAGCTTTCTTT. Amino acids: CASSLTGQEEAFF.